Shown below are 2 T cell receptor beta chains from a single sample sequenced in a study of T cell changes during pregnancy in multiple sclerosis. Repertoires were generated with immunoSEQ multiplex PCR, while TCRdb's copy carries only in-frame clones and drops some. The table lists about 59,000 clones, approximately 94% of them singletons. Specimen: CD8+ T cells from peripheral blood mononuclear cells, collected after pregnancy. All receptors come from a female donor with multiple sclerosis, enrolled in a pregnancy study.

The J gene is TRBJ1-5, the V gene TRBV9; weak D call: TRBD1 (6 bases). Germline-derived CDR1 and CDR2 are SGDLS and YYNGEE. V was trimmed by 0 bases and J by 4 bases, leaving 8 bases between them. The CDR3 totals 14 residues. In DNA, the CDR3 is TGTGCCAGCAGCGTAGAGGGGGAAAATCAGCCCCAGCATTTT. This encodes CASSVEGENQPQHF.

The chain joins TRBV9 to TRBJ2-7; 9 bases are a match to TRBD1. Germline values: CDR1 SGDLS, CDR2 YYNGEE. V dropped 1 base and J dropped 4; count of bases not matched to a gene: 6. CDR3 size: 15 residues. In DNA form, the CDR3 reads TGTGCCAGCAGCGTAAGTCCGGGACAGGGTTACGAGCAGTACTTC. Translation: CASSVSPGQGYEQYF.